A selection of T cell receptor beta chains follows, all from one sample in a study of control samples from healthy donors and cancer patients. The table came from immunoSEQ multiplex PCR; TCRdb's copy has only in-frame clones and leaves some out. The profile covers 150,000 to 180,000 clones, with over 90% appearing a single time and about 2.4% taken by the ten largest. Sequencing used blood. Receptors were obtained from a man aged 50 to 60 in good health. Both conserved end residues are part of each CDR3. The D gene is left open where the match is weak. The size field is filled for only some rows; it gives once, few, many or a size class.

clone_size j_call d_call v_call cdr3_nt cdr3_aa
once TRBJ2-1 - TRBV5-1 TGCGCCAGCAGCGTCCGGGACACTTACAATGAGCAGTTCTTC CASSVRDTYNEQFF
- TRBJ2-1 - TRBV5-5 TGTGCCAGCAGCTTGGACAGGGGAGGGGCATTGGTGCAGTTCTTC CASSLDRGGALVQFF
once TRBJ1-2 - TRBV5-1 TGCGCCAGCAGCTTGTTGGTCGGCCAGGGAGATGGCTACACCTTC CASSLLVGQGDGYTF
- TRBJ2-7 - TRBV6-5 TGTGCCAGCAAGAGGAGGACAGTTTCTTCCTACGAGCAGTACTTC CASKRRTVSSYEQYF
- TRBJ1-2 - TRBV3-1/TRBV3-2 TGTGCCAGCAGCCAGATAATGCCCCAGGGATATGGCTACACCTTC CASSQIMPQGYGYTF
- TRBJ2-7 TRBD1 TRBV6-5 TGTGCCAGCAGTTGGGGTGACAGGGTCTACGAGCAGTACTTC CASSWGDRVYEQYF
- TRBJ1-2 - TRBV6-5 TGTGCCAGCAGTTACGGGCAGTACTATGGCTACACCTTC CASSYGQYYGYTF
- TRBJ1-1 - TRBV15 TGTGCCACCAGCGAATGGGGAATCAACACTGAAGCTTTCTTT CATSEWGINTEAFF
- TRBJ1-2 - TRBV11-2 TGTGCCAGCAGCGCAAGTGGCTACACCTTC CASSASGYTF
once TRBJ1-2 - TRBV27 TGTGCCAGCAGCTCGGGCCTTCCCTCGGGTGGCTACACCTTC CASSSGLPSGGYTF
- TRBJ1-4 - TRBV24-1 TGTGCCACCAGTGACTCGGGACGGGGGGAAAAACTGTTTTTT CATSDSGRGEKLFF
- TRBJ1-3 - TRBV19 TGTGCCAGTAGTTCCGGGACTATGAGCTCTGGAAACACCATATATTTT CASSSGTMSSGNTIYF
- TRBJ1-1 - TRBV5-1 TGCGCCAGCAGCGGGTTTAACCGGGGGAGCACTGAAGCTTTCTTT CASSGFNRGSTEAFF
- TRBJ1-2 TRBD1 TRBV29-1 TGCAGCGTTGTATCCAAGAAACCGGGACAGGCGACCGGGGACTATGGCTACACCTTC CSVVSKKPGQATGDYGYTF
- TRBJ2-1 - TRBV11-2 TGTGCCAGCAGCTTAGATCGGCAGGGCCTAGGGTTCTACAATGAGCAGTTCTTC CASSLDRQGLGFYNEQFF
- TRBJ1-2 - TRBV5-8 TGTGCCAGCAGCTCCAGGGAGAACTATGGCTACACCTTC CASSSRENYGYTF